This T cell receptor delta chain was sequenced during a study of γδ T cells in repeated Plasmodium falciparum infection. TCRdb processed the multiplex PCR reads again with the CATT caller. The table lists about 89,000 delta-chain clones, approximately 1.4% of them singletons. Trimming cost V 3 bases and J 0 bases, with 16 bases left between them. This CDR3 is built from 16 residues. Germline loops: CDR1 GEAIGNYY, CDR2 EKD. Flow sorting of PBMC yielded separate Vgamma9/Vdelta2+ and Vdelta2-negative gammadelta T cell populations for bulk repertoire analysis. On this clone: A far larger clone is one nucleotide away, so this likely arose from a read error. The same CDR3 can be traced to other DNA sequences in this sample.

The receptor was isolated from a pool of human donors (malaria-infected and uninfected, not separated). Sequencing was carried out using gamma-delta T cells from blood. V is TRDV2 and J is TRDJ1; the D gene is possibly TRDD3 (5 bases). Here the J gene came from matching the DNA to germline, since TCRdb omits it. The CDR3 nucleotides read TGTGCCTGTGACGGCCTAGGGATTGGGAACACCGATAAACTCATCTTT. Translation: CACDGLGIGNTDKLIF.